The T cell receptor beta chain described here comes from a study of blood T cell repertoires in COVID-19. V was shortened by 2 bases and J by 9 bases, with 11 bases between the two germline ends. The germline V gene has CDR1 LGHDT and CDR2 YNNKEL (reference sequence). CDR3 length: 13 amino acids. The study drew participants aged about 18 to 89 years from roughly 25 US areas. Two negative PCRs, clearance, or symptom resolution were required of recovered Cohort 3 donors. Per the original data handling: Researchers report that nucleated cell counts were estimated from reference gene primer amplification. Clones were sequenced by immunoSEQ multiplex PCR, and TCRdb holds only the in-frame ones, with some missing. V, J and clone size are those of that table, while D and trimming were read from the DNA. The sample lists around 250,000 clones; approximately 84% were seen once.

Source material: PBMCs or T cells enriched from blood (not recorded which). The TCR comes from a young man who had recovered from COVID-19. This chain joins TRBV3-1 (or the pseudogene TRBV3-2) and TRBJ2-1; D remains ambiguous. CDR3: CASSQLSSVEQFF. The CDR3 DNA reads as TGTGCCAGCAGCCAACTTTCTTCGGTTGAGCAGTTCTTC.